A single sample gave rise to the 18 T cell receptor beta chains below, sequenced in a study of Ad26.COV2.S vaccination and SARS-CoV-2 variants. TCRdb keeps only in-frame clones here, not all; method: immunoSEQ multiplex PCR. The sample has some 370,000 clones, 83% seen once. Noted treatment: 19 received Ad26.COV2.S at low or high dose, single or two shots; five or six received placebo; per-sample allocation not given. Collection of samples fell on day 63 after the first vaccine or placebo injection. This material consisted of peripheral blood, taken in a trial of Ad26.COV2.S vaccine versus placebo. These receptors came from a person aged 18-65 years who received the Ad26.COV2.S COVID-19 vaccine or a placebo.

The chain carries TRBV18 and TRBJ1-4; D is unresolved. Germline assignment: CDR1 KGHSH and CDR2 LQKENI. This CDR3 is 14 amino acids long. Trimming pared 3 bases from V and 2 bases from J, leaving 7 bases between. The CDR3 spells CASSPGSTNEKLFF. The CDR3, as DNA: TGTGCCAGCTCACCCGGGTCCACTAATGAAAAACTGTTTTTT.

This rearrangement joins TRBV29-1 to TRBJ1-2; TRBD1 aligns across 7 bases. The length of the CDR3 is 14 residues. Trimming at V came to 4 bases and at J to 6 bases, leaving 11 bases not matched to a gene. Germline V gene sequence: CDR1 SQVTM, CDR2 ANQGSEA. The CDR3 sequence is CSVVNPGTVDGYTF. CDR3 nucleotide sequence: TGCAGCGTTGTGAATCCCGGGACAGTGGATGGCTACACCTTC.

The chain joins TRBV28 to TRBJ2-2, with no clear D. The CDR3 runs 12 residues. Germline-derived CDR1 and CDR2 are MDHEN and SYDVKM. Trimming cost V 2 bases and J 9 bases, with 7 bases left between them. Here the CDR3 reads CASSLGTRELFF. CDR3 nucleotide sequence: TGTGCCAGCAGTTTAGGAACCCGGGAGCTGTTTTTT.

This clone was counted a single time. This CDR3 reads CASSVLPGASGNTIYF. The CDR3 DNA sequence: TGTGCCAGCAGCGTATTACCAGGGGCCTCTGGAAACACCATATATTTT. The chain uses TRBV7-6 and TRBJ1-3; a possible D gene is TRBD1 (6 bases). Trimming left V 5 bases short and J 0 bases short, with 14 bases between. CDR1 and CDR2 from the germline V gene are SGHVS and FNYEAQ. The CDR3 sequence is 16 residues long.

This rearrangement joins TRBV5-5 to TRBJ1-4; D unresolved. CDR3 length equals 14 residues. The V end was cut by 0 bases, the J end by 7 bases, with 10 bases between. Germline V gives CDR1 SGHKS, CDR2 YYEKEE (reference sequence). Written as DNA, the CDR3 is TGTGCCAGCAGCTTGGGGGGTGAGGGTGAAAAACTGTTTTTT. Encoded protein: CASSLGGEGEKLFF.

This clone was picked up a small number of times. The chain has TRBV21-1 and TRBJ1-5. TRBV21-1 is a known pseudogene. CDR3 length equals 13 residues. CDR3 DNA sequence: TGTGCCAGCAGCAAAAGGGCGGATCAGCCCCAGCATTTT. It encodes CASSKRADQPQHF.

A note on this clone: Distinct nucleotide sequences in the sample also encode this CDR3. This chain links TRBV18 with TRBJ2-3, with 8 bases fitting TRBD1. There are 14 residues in the CDR3. V was pared by 3 bases and J by 4 bases, with 3 bases of the junction left unmatched. CDR1 and CDR2 (germline): KGHSH, LQKENI. CDR3 sequence: CASSPGQGADTQYF. The DNA of the CDR3 is TGTGCCAGCTCACCTGGACAGGGCGCAGATACGCAGTATTTT.

The chain is built from TRBV14 and TRBJ1-2, with a tentative D call TRBD1 (5 bases). The CDR3 totals 14 residues. In germline, CDR1 is SGHDN, CDR2 FVKESK. With 4 bases removed from V and 8 bases from J, the gap between germline ends came to 17 bases. CDR3 nucleotides: TGTGCCAGCAGCCCTAGGGGCCGGCCACAGGGCTACACCTTC. It is translated as CASSPRGRPQGYTF. The whole variable domain, filled in from reference TRBV14 and TRBJ1-2, reads EAGVTQFPSHSVIEKGQTVTLRCDPISGHDNLYWYRRVMGKEIKFLLHFVKESKQDESGMPNNRFLAERTGGTYSTLKVQPAELEDSGVYFCASSPRGRPQGYTFGSGTRLTVV.

The genes are TRBV18 and TRBJ2-3; 7 nucleotides match TRBD2. Germline V gene data show CDR1 as KGHSH and CDR2 as LQKENI. J lost 0 bases, V lost 3 bases, and 6 bases had no gene match. This CDR3 is 16 amino acids long. CDR3 amino acids: CASSPPGGFSTDTQYF. The CDR3 nucleotides read TGTGCCAGCTCACCCCCGGGAGGATTTAGCACAGATACGCAGTATTTT. Combining the CDR3 with reference TRBV18 and TRBJ2-3 gives the whole variable domain NAGVMQNPRHLVRRRGQEARLRCSPMKGHSHVYWYRQLPEEGLKFMVYLQKENIIDESGMPKERFSAEFPKEGPSILRIQQVVRGDSAAYFCASSPPGGFSTDTQYFGPGTRLTVL.

The V call is TRBV2, the J call TRBJ1-4, with 7 bases identical to TRBD1. Germline V gene data show CDR1 as SNHLY and CDR2 as FYNNEI. V trimming: 5 bases; J trimming: 7 bases; junction bases outside the gene matches: 10. The CDR3 length is 15 residues. The CDR3 nucleotides read TGTGCCAGCAGTCCTACAGGGGTGGCTGGTGAAAAACTGTTTTTT. Its protein is CASSPTGVAGEKLFF.

The chain couples TRBV7-9 to TRBJ1-1; tentatively, D is TRBD1 (6 bases). V was cut by 10 bases and J by 1 base, with 13 bases left in between. Germline V lookup: CDR1 SEHNR, CDR2 FQNEAQ (reference sequence). The CDR3 consists of 13 residues. Here the CDR3 reads CATTQGANTEAFF. CDR3 bases: TGTGCCACTACACAGGGAGCGAACACTGAAGCTTTCTTT.

This clone has a single count. This chain joins TRBV2 and TRBJ2-3; perhaps TRBD2 as D (5 bases). CDR1 and CDR2 (germline): SNHLY, FYNNEI. Deletions cut 6 bases from V and 3 bases from J, with 19 bases between. CDR3 length equals 16 residues. DNA for the CDR3: TGTGCCAGCAGACCCAAGCTGGGGAGCAAAACAGATACGCAGTATTTT. Amino acid sequence: CASRPKLGSKTDTQYF.

J is TRBJ2-1 and V is TRBV9; D may be TRBD1 or TRBD2 (5 bases each). Germline values: CDR1 SGDLS, CDR2 YYNGEE. Between the trimmed V and J ends, which lost 4 bases and 5 bases, there was a span of 13 bases. This CDR3 has 14 amino acids. The CDR3 bases are TGTGCCAGCAGCCCCGGGGACCCCGACAATGAGCAGTTCTTC. Amino acid sequence: CASSPGDPDNEQFF.

The genes are TRBV7-8 and TRBJ2-1; 9 nucleotides align to TRBD1. The CDR3 covers 16 residues. CDR1 and CDR2 (germline): SGHVS, FQNEAQ. The V and J ends lost 0 bases and 8 bases, in that order; junction bases with no gene match: 8. CDR3: CASSLAYRGRSDEQFF. The CDR3 nucleotides read TGTGCCAGCAGCTTAGCGTACAGGGGGCGTTCCGATGAGCAGTTCTTC.

In this sample, this clone turned up a few times. This same CDR3 is encoded by further DNA sequences in the sample. The gene calls are TRBV30 and TRBJ1-2; tentative D call: TRBD1 (5 bases). CDR1 is GTSNPN, CDR2 SVGIG, per germline (reference sequence). Trimming stripped 3 bases from V and 8 bases from J, with 10 bases between. The CDR3 consists of 11 residues. The CDR3 loop reads CAWSARGGYTF. The CDR3 DNA follows: TGTGCCTGGAGCGCCCGGGGGGGCTACACCTTC.

This chain joins TRBV19 and TRBJ2-1, with 8 bases matching TRBD2. This CDR3 comprises 14 residues. Germline values: CDR1 LNHDA, CDR2 SQIVND (reference sequence). The V gene end was trimmed by 3 bases and the J gene end by 9 bases; junction bases not matched to a gene: 7. CDR3 in DNA: TGTGCCAGTAGTATCCGGGGGGGCGGAATTGAGCAGTTCTTC. Its translation: CASSIRGGGIEQFF.

The gene calls are TRBV6-5 and TRBJ1-1; no clear D gene. Germline V CDR1 and CDR2: MNHEY, SVGAGI. This CDR3 comprises 16 residues. Trimming pared 0 bases from V and 0 bases from J, leaving 11 bases between. The CDR3: CASSYSPGYMNTEAFF. CDR3 sequence (DNA): TGTGCCAGCAGTTACTCGCCAGGTTACATGAACACTGAAGCTTTCTTT.

The chain carries TRBV27 and TRBJ1-1; D not resolved. The CDR3 runs to 13 residues. Germline CDR1 MNHEY, CDR2 SMNVEV (reference sequence). Trimming cost V 5 bases and J 7 bases, with 14 bases left between them. CDR3 amino acids: CASSPRGHIEAFF. In DNA form, the CDR3 reads TGTGCCAGCAGTCCCCGAGGGCACATTGAAGCTTTCTTT.